This T cell receptor (beta chain) was recorded in a study of T-cell reconstitution after alpha-beta-depleted transplantation in children. Molecular barcoding with unique molecular identifiers was used for the TCRbeta library. TCRdb analysed the PCR reads with MiXCR anew, one entry per CDR3 protein. The sample holds 700,000 to 950,000 distinct CDR3 sequences, roughly 15% seen once. This clonotype was detected a few times. Sequences were derived from PBMCs, mostly from graft donor cells, sampled 360 days after TCRalphabeta/CD19-depleted stem cell transplant. This sequence was found in a male patient younger than 18 who had a stem cell transplant for acute lymphoblastic leukemia, so the T cells may come from the graft donor.

The CDR3 is CATSDRTGTGKETQYF. In DNA, the CDR3 is TGTGCCACCAGTGATCGGACCGGGACAGGGAAAGAGACCCAGTACTTC. The rearrangement uses TRBV24-1 and TRBJ2-5; 9 bases line up with TRBD1. CDR3 length: 16 amino acids. The V and J ends lost 3 bases and 3 bases, in that order; junction bases with no gene match: 7. Germline V gene data show CDR1 as KGHDR and CDR2 as SFDVKD.